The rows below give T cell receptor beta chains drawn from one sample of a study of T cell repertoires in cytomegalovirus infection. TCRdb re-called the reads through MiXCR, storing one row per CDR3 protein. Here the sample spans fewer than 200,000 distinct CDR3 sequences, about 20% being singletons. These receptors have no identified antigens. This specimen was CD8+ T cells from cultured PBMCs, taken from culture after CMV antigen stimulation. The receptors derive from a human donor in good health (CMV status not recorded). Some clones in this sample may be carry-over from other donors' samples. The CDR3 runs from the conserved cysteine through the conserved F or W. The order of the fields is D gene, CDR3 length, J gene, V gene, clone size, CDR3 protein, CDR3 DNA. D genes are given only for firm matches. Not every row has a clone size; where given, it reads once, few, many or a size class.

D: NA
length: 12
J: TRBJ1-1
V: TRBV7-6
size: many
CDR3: CASSLGDGEAFF
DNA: TGTGCCAGCAGCTTAGGAGACGGAGAAGCTTTCTTT

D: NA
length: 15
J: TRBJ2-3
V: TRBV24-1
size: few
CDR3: CATSGTEILTDTQYF
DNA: TGTGCCACCAGTGGAACAGAGATCCTCACAGATACGCAGTATTTT

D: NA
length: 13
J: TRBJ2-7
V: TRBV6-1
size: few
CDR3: CASSVGTTYEQYF
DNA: TGTGCCAGCAGTGTCGGCACCACCTACGAGCAGTACTTC

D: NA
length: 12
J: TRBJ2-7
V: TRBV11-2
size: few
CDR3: CASSSPSYEQYF
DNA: TGTGCCAGCAGCTCTCCGTCCTACGAGCAGTACTTC

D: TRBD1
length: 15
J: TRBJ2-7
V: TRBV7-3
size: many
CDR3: CASSLPTRGHDEQYF
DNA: TGTGCCAGCAGCTTACCAACCAGGGGGCATGACGAGCAGTACTTC

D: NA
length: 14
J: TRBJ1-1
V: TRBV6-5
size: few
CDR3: CASSYGQGNTEAFF
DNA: TGTGCCAGCAGTTACGGGCAGGGGAACACTGAAGCTTTCTTT

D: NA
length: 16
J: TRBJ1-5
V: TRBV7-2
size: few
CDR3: CASSLKSGRNNQPQHF
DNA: TGTGCCAGCAGCTTAAAATCAGGGAGAAACAATCAGCCCCAGCATTTT

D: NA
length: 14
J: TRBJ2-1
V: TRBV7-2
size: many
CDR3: CASSLPKGRNEQFF
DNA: TGTGCCAGCAGCTTACCCAAAGGGAGGAATGAGCAGTTCTTC

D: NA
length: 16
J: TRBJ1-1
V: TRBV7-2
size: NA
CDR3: CASSLKPGHLNTEAFF
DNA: TGTGCCAGCAGCTTGAAGCCGGGACATCTGAACACTGAAGCTTTCTTT

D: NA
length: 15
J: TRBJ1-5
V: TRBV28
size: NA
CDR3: CASSFIRYSNQPQHF
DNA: TGTGCCAGCAGTTTTATCCGATATAGCAATCAGCCCCAGCATTTT

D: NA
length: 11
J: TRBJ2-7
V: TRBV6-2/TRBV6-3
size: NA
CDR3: CASAGSYEQYF
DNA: TGTGCCAGCGCAGGGAGCTACGAGCAGTACTTC

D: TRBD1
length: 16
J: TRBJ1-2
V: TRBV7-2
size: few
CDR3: CASSLGTGEGAYGYTF
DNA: TGTGCCAGCAGCTTAGGCACAGGGGAAGGCGCCTATGGCTACACCTTC

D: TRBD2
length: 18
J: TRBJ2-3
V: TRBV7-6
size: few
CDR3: CASSSDRLAGGTTDTQYF
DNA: TGTGCCAGCAGCTCAGACCGACTAGCGGGGGGCACCACAGATACGCAGTATTTT

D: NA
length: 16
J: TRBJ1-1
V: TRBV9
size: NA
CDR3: CASSSPIGGGGTEAFF
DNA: TGTGCCAGCAGCTCCCCAATTGGGGGGGGAGGCACTGAAGCTTTCTTT

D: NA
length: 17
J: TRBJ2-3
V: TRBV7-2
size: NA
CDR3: CASSYPQGRGITDTQYF
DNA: TGTGCCAGCAGCTACCCACAGGGGAGGGGGATCACAGATACGCAGTATTTT

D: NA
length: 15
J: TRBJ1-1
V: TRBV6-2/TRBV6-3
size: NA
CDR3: CASSYSGGPDTEAFF
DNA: TGTGCCAGCAGTTACTCCGGGGGCCCTGACACTGAAGCTTTCTTT

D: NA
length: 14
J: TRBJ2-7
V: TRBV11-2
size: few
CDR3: CASSFAQGGYEQYF
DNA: TGTGCCAGCAGCTTCGCCCAGGGAGGCTACGAGCAGTACTTC

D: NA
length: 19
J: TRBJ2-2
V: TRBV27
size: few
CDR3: CASNPPDSLAPSNTGELFF
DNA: TGTGCCAGCAACCCTCCGGACAGTTTGGCCCCCTCGAACACCGGGGAGCTGTTTTTT

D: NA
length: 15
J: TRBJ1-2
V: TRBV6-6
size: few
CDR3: CASSYPGPSAYGYTF
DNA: TGTGCCAGCAGTTACCCCGGACCTAGCGCCTATGGCTACACCTTC

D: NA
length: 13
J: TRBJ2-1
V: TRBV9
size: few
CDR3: CASSGNRVHEQFF
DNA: TGTGCCAGCAGCGGTAACAGGGTCCATGAGCAGTTCTTC

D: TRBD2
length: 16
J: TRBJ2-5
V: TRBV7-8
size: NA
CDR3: CASSFYSGGVQETQYF
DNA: TGTGCCAGCAGCTTTTATAGCGGGGGGGTCCAAGAGACCCAGTACTTC

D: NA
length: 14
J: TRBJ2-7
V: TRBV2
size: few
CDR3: CASIAQGESYEQYF
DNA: TGTGCCAGCATCGCGCAGGGCGAATCCTACGAGCAGTACTTC

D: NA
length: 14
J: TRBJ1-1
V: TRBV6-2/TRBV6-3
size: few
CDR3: CASSPGHLNTEAFF
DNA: TGTGCCAGCAGCCCGGGACATCTAAACACTGAAGCTTTCTTT

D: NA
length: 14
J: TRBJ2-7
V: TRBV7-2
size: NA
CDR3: CASRRTSGDYEQYF
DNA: TGTGCCAGCAGACGCACCTCAGGGGACTACGAGCAGTACTTC

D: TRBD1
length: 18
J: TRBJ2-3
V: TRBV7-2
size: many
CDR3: CASSFGQGVDPSTDTQYF
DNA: TGTGCCAGCAGCTTTGGACAGGGGGTGGACCCTAGCACAGATACGCAGTATTTT

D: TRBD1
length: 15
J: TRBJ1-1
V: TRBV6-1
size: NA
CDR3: CASRIGGAGNTEAFF
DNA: TGTGCCAGCAGAATAGGGGGCGCGGGGAACACTGAAGCTTTCTTT

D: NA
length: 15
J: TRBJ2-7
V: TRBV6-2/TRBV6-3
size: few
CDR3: CASSLSEGLPYEQYF
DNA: TGTGCCAGCAGCCTCTCGGAGGGCCTCCCCTACGAGCAGTACTTC

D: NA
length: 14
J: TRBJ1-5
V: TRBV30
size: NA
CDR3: CAWSVHSGNQPQHF
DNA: TGTGCCTGGAGTGTACACAGTGGCAATCAGCCCCAGCATTTT

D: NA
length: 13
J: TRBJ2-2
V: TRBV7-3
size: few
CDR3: CASSSGFTGELFF
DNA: TGTGCCAGCAGCTCCGGGTTCACCGGGGAGCTGTTTTTT

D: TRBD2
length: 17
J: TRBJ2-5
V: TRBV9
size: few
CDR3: CASSPRGTSGPQETQYF
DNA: TGTGCCAGCAGCCCCAGGGGGACTAGCGGTCCACAAGAGACCCAGTACTTC

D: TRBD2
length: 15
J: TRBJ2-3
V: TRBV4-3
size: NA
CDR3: CASSWSGGATDTQYF
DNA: TGCGCCAGCAGCTGGAGCGGGGGGGCTACAGATACGCAGTATTTT

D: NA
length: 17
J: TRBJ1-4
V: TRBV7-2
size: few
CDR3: CASSLVTGFATNEKLFF
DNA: TGTGCCAGCAGCTTAGTTACGGGATTTGCAACTAATGAAAAACTGTTTTTT

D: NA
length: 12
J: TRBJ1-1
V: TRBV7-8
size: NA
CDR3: CTSSLGVTEAFF
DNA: TGTACCAGCAGCTTAGGAGTAACTGAAGCTTTCTTT

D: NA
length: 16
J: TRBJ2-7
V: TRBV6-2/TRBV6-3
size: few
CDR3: CASKLMEGLSPYEQYF
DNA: TGTGCCAGCAAGCTAATGGAGGGACTTAGCCCCTACGAGCAGTACTTC

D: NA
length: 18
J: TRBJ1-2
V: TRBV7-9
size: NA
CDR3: CASSMRRAGDGSDYGYTF
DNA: TGTGCCAGCAGCATGAGGCGAGCCGGGGACGGTTCGGACTATGGCTACACCTTC

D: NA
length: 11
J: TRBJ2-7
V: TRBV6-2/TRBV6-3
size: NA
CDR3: CASSYVREQYF
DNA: TGTGCCAGCAGTTACGTCCGTGAGCAGTACTTC